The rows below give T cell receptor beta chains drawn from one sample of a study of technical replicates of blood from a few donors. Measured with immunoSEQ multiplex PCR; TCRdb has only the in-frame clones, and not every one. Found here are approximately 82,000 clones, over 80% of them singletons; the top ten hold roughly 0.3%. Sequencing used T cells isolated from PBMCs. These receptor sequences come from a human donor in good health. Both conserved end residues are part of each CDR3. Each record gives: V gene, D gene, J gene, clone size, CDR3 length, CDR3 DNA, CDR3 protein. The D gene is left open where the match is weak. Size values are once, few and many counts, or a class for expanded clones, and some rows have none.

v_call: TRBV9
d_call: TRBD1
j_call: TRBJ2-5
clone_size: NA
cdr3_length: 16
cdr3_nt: TGTGCCAGCAGCGCAAAGGACAGGGTGGGAGAGGAGACCCAGTACTTC
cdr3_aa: CASSAKDRVGEETQYF

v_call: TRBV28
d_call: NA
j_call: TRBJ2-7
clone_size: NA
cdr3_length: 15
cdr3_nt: TGTGCCAGCAGCCTTCCCGGACAGTTCTCCTACGAGCAGTACTTC
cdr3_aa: CASSLPGQFSYEQYF

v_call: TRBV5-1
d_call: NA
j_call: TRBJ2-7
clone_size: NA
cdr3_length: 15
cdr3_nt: TGCGCCAGCAGCCCCATGGTCGGGGGAGCCTACGAGCAGTACTTC
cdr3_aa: CASSPMVGGAYEQYF

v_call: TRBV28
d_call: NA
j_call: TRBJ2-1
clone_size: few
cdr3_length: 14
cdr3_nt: TGTGCCAGCAGTTCGTCCCCGGAGGGGAATGAGCAGTTCTTC
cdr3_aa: CASSSSPEGNEQFF

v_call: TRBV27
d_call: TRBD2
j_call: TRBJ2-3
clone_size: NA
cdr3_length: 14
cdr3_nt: TGTGCCAGCACTACGCGGGGGGGCACAGATACGCAGTATTTT
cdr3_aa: CASTTRGGTDTQYF

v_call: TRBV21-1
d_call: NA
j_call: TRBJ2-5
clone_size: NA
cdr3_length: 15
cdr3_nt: TGTGCCAGCAGCAAGGGACTAGCGGGAGTACTTTCCGGGGACTTC
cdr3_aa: CASSKGLAGVLSGDF

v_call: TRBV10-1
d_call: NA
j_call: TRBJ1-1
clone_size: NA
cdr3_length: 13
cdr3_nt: TGCGCCAGCCGTCGGAGCATGAACACTGAAGCTTTCTTT
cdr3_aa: CASRRSMNTEAFF

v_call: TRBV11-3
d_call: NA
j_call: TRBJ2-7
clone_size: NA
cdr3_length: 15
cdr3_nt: TGTGCCAGCAGCTTAAGAGGGCATGGTGCCTACGAGCAGTACTTC
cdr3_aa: CASSLRGHGAYEQYF

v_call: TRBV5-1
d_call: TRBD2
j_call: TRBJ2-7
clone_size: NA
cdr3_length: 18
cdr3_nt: TGCGCCAGCAGCTTAAGCAGGACTAGCGGGAGGGCCTGGAACGAGCAGTACTTC
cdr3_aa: CASSLSRTSGRAWNEQYF

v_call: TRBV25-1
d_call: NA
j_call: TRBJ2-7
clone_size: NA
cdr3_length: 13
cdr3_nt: TGTGCCAGCAGTGACAAGGGACTGCACGAGCAGTACTTC
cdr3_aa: CASSDKGLHEQYF

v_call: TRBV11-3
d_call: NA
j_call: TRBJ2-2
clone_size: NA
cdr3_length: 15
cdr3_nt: TGTGCCAGCAGCCCCCAGGGGTCCCACACCGGGGAGCTGTTTTTT
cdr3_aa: CASSPQGSHTGELFF

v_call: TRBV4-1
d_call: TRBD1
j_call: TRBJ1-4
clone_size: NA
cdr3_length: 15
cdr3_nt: TGCGCCAGCAGCCAGCCGGGACAGGGGATTGAAAAACTGTTTTTT
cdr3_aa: CASSQPGQGIEKLFF

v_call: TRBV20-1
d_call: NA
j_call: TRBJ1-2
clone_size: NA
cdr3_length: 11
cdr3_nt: TGCAGTGCTACAGGGGAGTATGGCTACACCTTC
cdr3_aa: CSATGEYGYTF

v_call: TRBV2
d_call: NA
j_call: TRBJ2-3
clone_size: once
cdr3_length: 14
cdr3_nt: TGTGCCAGCAGGGCCACCGTGAGCACAGATACGCAGTATTTT
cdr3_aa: CASRATVSTDTQYF